This TCR beta chain was observed in a study of human T cells and chemical hapten exposure. In the study overall: Patients, mostly women, had alopecia areata, alopecia totalis or alopecia universalis.

Whole-study findings and limits: DPC sensitization did not alter TCRs above 1 in 1000 frequency.

Time point in this sample: patch test 1, 2 weeks after DPC sensitization. Treatment: therapeutic diphenylcyclopropenone sensitization with weekly scalp DPC. This clonotype has only a few counts. Its antigen is not identified. Unique molecular identifiers were attached to individual cDNA molecules during library preparation. MiXCR, applied by TCRdb to the RACE reads, yields one record per CDR3 protein. The data show 340,000 or so distinct CDR3 sequences, 5.5% to 8% seen once. The sequenced sample was whole blood, obtained in connection with sensitization to the hapten diphenylcyclopropenone (DPC). The TCR was taken from a woman aged 18-29 years with alopecia areata. Some clones in this sample may be carry-over from other donors' samples.

This chain's CDR3 is CASSQGPTGVTGNTIYF. In DNA form, the CDR3 reads TGCGCCAGCAGCCAAGGTCCCACAGGGGTTACTGGAAACACCATATATTTT. The chain has TRBV4-1 and TRBJ1-3, with 7 bases matching TRBD1. Germline V gives CDR1 MGHRA, CDR2 YSYEKL. The V segment lost 1 base and the J segment 2 bases; nucleotides outside the gene matches: 8. The CDR3 length is 17 residues.